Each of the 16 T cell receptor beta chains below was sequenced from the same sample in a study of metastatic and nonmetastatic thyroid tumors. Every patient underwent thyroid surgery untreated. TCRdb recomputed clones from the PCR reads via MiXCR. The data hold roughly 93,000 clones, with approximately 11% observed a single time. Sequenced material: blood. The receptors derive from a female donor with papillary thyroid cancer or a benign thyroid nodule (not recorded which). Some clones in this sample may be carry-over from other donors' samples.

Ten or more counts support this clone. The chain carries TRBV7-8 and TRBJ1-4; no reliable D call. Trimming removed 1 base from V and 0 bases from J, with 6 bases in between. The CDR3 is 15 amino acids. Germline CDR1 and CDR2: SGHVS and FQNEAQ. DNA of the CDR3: TGTGCCAGCAGCTTAGTCCCTGCAACTAATGAAAAACTGTTTTTT. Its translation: CASSLVPATNEKLFF.

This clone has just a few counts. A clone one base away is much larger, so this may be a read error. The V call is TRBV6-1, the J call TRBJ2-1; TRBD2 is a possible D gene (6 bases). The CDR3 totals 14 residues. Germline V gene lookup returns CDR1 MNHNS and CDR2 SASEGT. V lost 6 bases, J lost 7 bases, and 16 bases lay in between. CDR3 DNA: TGTGCCAGCAGGGTGTTGAAGGCGGGGAATGAGCAGTTCTTC. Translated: CASRVLKAGNEQFF.

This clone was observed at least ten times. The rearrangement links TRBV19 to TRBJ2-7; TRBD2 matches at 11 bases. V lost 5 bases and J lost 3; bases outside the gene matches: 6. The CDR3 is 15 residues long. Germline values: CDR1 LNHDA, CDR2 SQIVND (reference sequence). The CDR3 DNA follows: TGTGCCAGTAGTCCAACTAGCGGGAGCGTCTACGAGCAGTACTTC. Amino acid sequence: CASSPTSGSVYEQYF.

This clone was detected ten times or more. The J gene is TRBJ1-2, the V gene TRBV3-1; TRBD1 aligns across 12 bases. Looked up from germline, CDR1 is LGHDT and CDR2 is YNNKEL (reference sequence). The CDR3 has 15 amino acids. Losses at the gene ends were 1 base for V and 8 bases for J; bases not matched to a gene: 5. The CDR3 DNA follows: TGTGCCAGCAGCCAAGTGGGACAGGGGGCTGGCGGCTACACCTTC. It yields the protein CASSQVGQGAGGYTF.

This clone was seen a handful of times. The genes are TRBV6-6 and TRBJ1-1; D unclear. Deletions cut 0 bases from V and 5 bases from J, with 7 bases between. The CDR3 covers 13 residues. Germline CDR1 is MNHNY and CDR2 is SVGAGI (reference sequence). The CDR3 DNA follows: TGTGCCAGCAGTTACTCGTCGAGAACTGAAGCTTTCTTT. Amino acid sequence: CASSYSSRTEAFF.

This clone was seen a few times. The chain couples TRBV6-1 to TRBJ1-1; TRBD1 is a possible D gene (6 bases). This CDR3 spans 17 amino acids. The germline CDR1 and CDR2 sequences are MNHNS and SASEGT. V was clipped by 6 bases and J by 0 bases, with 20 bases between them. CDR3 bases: TGTGCCAGCAGAACGGCCGGCCAGGGGATGATGAACACTGAAGCTTTCTTT. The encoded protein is CASRTAGQGMMNTEAFF.

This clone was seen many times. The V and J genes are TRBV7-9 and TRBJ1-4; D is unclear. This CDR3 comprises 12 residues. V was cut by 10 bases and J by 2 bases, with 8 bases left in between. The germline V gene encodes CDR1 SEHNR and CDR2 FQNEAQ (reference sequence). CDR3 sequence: CATHGTNEKLFF. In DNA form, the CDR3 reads TGTGCCACCCACGGTACTAATGAAAAACTGTTTTTT.

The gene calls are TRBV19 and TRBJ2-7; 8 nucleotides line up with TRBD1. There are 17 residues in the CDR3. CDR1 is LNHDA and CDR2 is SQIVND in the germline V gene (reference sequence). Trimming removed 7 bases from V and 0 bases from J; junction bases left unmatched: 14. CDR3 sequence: CASTHPATGGSSYEQYV. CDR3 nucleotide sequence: TGTGCCAGTACCCACCCTGCCACAGGGGGTAGCTCCTACGAGCAGTACGTC.

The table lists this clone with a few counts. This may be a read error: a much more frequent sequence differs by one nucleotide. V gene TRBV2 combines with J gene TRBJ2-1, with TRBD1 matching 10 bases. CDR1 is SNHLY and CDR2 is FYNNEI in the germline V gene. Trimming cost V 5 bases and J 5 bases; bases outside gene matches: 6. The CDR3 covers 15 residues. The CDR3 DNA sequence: TGTGCCAGCAGTTCCGGGACAGGGGCTCACAATGAGCAGTTCTTC. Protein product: CASSSGTGAHNEQFF.

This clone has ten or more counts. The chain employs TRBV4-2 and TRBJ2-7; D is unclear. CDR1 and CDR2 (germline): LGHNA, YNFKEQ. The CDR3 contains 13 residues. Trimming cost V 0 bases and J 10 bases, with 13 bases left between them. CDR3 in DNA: TGTGCCAGCAGCCAAGATGGGTTTCAAACACAGTACTTC. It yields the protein CASSQDGFQTQYF.

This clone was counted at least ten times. The CDR3 here is CASSQDPQENTEAFF. The CDR3 coding sequence is TGTGCCAGCAGCCAAGACCCCCAGGAGAACACTGAAGCTTTCTTT. This chain uses TRBV4-2 with TRBJ1-1, with D hard to call. V was trimmed by 0 bases and J by 1 base, leaving 9 bases between them. The length of the CDR3 is 15 residues. The germline gives CDR1 LGHNA, CDR2 YNFKEQ.

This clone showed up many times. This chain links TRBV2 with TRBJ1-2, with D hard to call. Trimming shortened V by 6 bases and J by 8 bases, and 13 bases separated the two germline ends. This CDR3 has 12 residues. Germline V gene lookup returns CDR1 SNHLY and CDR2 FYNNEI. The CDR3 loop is CASSILAEGYTF. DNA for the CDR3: TGTGCCAGCAGCATCTTAGCGGAGGGCTACACCTTC.

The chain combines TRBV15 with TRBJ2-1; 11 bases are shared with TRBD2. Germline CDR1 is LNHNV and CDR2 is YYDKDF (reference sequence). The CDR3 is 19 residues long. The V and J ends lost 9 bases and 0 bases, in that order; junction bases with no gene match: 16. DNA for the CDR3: TGTGCCACGCTTGATTTCGGGACTAGCGGTATTAGCTCCTACAATGAGCAGTTCTTC. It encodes CATLDFGTSGISSYNEQFF.

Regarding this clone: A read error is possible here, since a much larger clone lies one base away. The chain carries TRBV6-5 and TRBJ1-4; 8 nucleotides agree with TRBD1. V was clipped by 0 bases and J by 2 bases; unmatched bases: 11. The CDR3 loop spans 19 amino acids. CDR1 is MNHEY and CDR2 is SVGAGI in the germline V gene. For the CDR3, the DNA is TGTGCCAGCAGTTACTCGATAATCGGACAGGGAAGGACTAATGAAAAACTGTTTTTT. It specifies CASSYSIIGQGRTNEKLFF.

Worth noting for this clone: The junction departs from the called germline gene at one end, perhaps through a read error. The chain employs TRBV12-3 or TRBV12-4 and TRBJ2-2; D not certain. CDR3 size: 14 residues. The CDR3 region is CAGSIPGVGGELFF. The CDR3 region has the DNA TGTGCCGGCAGCATACCCGGTGTGGGGGGGGAGCTGTTTTTT.

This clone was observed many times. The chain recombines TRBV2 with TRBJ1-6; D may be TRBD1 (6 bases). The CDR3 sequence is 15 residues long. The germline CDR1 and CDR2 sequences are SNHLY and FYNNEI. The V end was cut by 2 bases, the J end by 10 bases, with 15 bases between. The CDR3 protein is CASSENIQGRSPLHF. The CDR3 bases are TGTGCCAGCAGTGAAAATATACAGGGAAGGTCACCCCTCCACTTT.